The sequence of this TCR beta chain was determined in a study of cytomegalovirus exposure and HLA in healthy donors. Background on the study: The study placed 70% to 90% of its 398 genotyped donors in the Caucasian-associated ancestry cluster. Points from the study as a whole: Researchers reported in a later analysis that a missense DCLRE1C variant was tied to TCR beta V- and J-gene trimming. The authors reported that TCR beta sequences could predict HLA-A and HLA-B alleles. These predictions were accurate for most subjects in the first cohort. An Asian-associated ancestry cluster reportedly showed fewer N-insertions than the approximately 700-donor mean in a later analysis.

The trim removed 4 bases at V and 2 bases at J, leaving 9 bases unmatched. The CDR3 loop spans 17 amino acids. Germline CDR1 SGHTS, CDR2 YDEGEE. The primer mix had 60 Vbeta and 13 Jbeta primers. Method: immunoSEQ multiplex PCR; TCRdb's copy keeps in-frame clones and lacks some. Of 160,000 or so clones in the sample, around 83% are singletons; the top ten hold around 4.1%. Comments on this clone: The target antigen is unknown.

The chain uses TRBV5-8 and TRBJ1-3; 10 bases line up with TRBD1. The specimen sequenced was PBMCs. The receptor comes from a man aged 50 to 59 in good health and CMV-seropositive. The CDR3 is CASSPRPDRGAGNTIYF. The CDR3 DNA is TGTGCCAGCAGCCCACGCCCGGACAGGGGGGCTGGAAACACCATATATTTT.